The clone carrying this T cell receptor (beta chain) was seen repeatedly, ten times or more. Its cognate antigen is unknown. The making of cDNA relied on 5'RACE with 10-nucleotide random UMIs. Per sequencing run, 15-18 subjects together gave over 190 million TCR-beta sequences. TCRdb called the 5' RACE reads again in MiXCR, with one record for every CDR3 protein. The data hold fewer than 85,000 distinct CDR3 sequences, with about 5.5% observed a single time. This sample stems from a study of neurological immune-mediated disorders. Study observations and caveats: Patients with HTLV-1-associated myelopathy showed the most TCR clonal expansion. Those with multiple sclerosis showed the least, falling below healthy controls. Phylogenetic grouping put 18 of 34 multiple sclerosis patients' repertoires into one related-CDR3 cluster, a possible signature.

This CDR3 has 14 amino acids. V lost 4 bases to trimming and J lost 5 bases, with 13 bases between them. CDR1 and CDR2 from the germline V gene are SGHKS and YYEKEE (reference sequence). This chain uses TRBV5-5 with TRBJ2-1; D gene unclear. Source material: PBMCs. The TCR originated in a woman aged 25 to 45 with multiple sclerosis. The CDR3 bases are TGTGCCAGCAGCCTGAGGTGGGGAAACAATGAGCAGTTCTTC. Translating it yields CASSLRWGNNEQFF.